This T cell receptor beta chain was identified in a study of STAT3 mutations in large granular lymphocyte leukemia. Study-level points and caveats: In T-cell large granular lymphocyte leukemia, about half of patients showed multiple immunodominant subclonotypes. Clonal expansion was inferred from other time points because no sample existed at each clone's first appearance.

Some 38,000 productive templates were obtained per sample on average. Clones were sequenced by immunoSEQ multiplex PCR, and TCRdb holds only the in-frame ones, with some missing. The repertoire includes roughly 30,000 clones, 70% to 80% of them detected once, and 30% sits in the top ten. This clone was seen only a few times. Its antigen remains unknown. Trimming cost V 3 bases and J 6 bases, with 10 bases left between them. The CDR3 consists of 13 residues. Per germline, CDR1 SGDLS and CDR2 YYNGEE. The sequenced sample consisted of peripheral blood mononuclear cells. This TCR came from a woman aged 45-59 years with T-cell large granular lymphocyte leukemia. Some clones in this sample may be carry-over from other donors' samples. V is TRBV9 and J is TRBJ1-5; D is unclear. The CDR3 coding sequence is TGTGCCAGCAGCGAAACGATGGGTCAGCCCCAGCATTTT. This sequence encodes CASSETMGQPQHF.